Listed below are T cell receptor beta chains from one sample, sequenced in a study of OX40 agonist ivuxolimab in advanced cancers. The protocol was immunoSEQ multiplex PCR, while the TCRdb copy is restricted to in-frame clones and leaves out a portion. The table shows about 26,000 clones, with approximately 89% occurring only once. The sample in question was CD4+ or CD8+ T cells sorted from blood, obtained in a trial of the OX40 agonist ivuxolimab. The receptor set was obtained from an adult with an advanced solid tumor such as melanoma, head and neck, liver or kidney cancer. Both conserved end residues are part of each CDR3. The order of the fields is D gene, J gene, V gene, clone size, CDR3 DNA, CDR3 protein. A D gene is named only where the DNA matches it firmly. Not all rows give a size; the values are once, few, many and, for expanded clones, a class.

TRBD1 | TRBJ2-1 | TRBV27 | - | TGTGCCAGCAGTCAAAGGACAGGTAATGAGCAGTTCTTC | CASSQRTGNEQFF
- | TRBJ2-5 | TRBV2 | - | TGTGCCAGCAGTGAAGGTCCCGGGACTCAGGGGACCCAGTACTTC | CASSEGPGTQGTQYF
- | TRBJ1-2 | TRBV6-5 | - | TGTGCCAGCACCGATACAGGCTATGGCTACACCTTC | CASTDTGYGYTF
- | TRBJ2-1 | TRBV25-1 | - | TGTGCCAGCGGCTTCAGGGGATCCTACAATGAGCAGTTCTTC | CASGFRGSYNEQFF
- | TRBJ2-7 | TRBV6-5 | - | TGTGCCAGCAGTTACTCGGCAGCGAAAGAGCAGTACTTC | CASSYSAAKEQYF
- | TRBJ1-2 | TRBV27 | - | TGTGCCAGCAGGACAGCTCTTAACTATGGCTACACCTTC | CASRTALNYGYTF
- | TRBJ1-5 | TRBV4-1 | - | TGCGCCAGCAGCCCCTATACAGGGAACTCATATCAGCCCCAGCATTTT | CASSPYTGNSYQPQHF
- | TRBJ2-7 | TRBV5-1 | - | TGCGCCAGCAGTTCGGTTTCCCTAAACCCCGAGCAGTACTTC | CASSSVSLNPEQYF
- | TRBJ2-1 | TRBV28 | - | TGTGCCAGCAGTTTCCTTACAGGGAGCAATGAGCAGTTCTTC | CASSFLTGSNEQFF
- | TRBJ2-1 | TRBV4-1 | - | TGCGCCAGCAGCCAAGTTGTCGGGAATGAGCAGTTCTTC | CASSQVVGNEQFF
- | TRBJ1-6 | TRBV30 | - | TGTGCCTGGAAAAACCCCCGCTCCTATAATTCACCCCTCCACTTT | CAWKNPRSYNSPLHF
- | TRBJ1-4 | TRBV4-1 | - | TGCGCCAGCAGCCAACCGCTCAATGAAAAACTGTTTTTT | CASSQPLNEKLFF
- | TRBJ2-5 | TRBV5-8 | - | TGTGCCAGCAGCTTGACTGGGTACCAAGAGACCCAGTACTTC | CASSLTGYQETQYF
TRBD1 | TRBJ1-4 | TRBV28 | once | TGTGCCAGCAGTTTTGAGACAGGGGGATGGGGTGATGAAAAACTGTTTTTT | CASSFETGGWGDEKLFF
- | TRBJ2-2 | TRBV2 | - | TGTGCCAGCATGACTGAACAAGGCGGGGAGCTGTTTTTT | CASMTEQGGELFF
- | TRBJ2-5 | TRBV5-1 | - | TGCGCCAGCAGCTTGGACGGGGAGGAGACCCAGTACTTC | CASSLDGEETQYF
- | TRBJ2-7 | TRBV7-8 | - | TGTGCCAGCAGCCCGTCGGGGGCCTTAGAGTACTTC | CASSPSGALEYF
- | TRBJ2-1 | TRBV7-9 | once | TGTGCCAGCAGTTCTAGGGGGGACAATGAGCAGTTCTTC | CASSSRGDNEQFF
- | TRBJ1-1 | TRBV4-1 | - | TGCGCCAGCAGCCACGGGCATGAAGCTTTCTTT | CASSHGHEAFF
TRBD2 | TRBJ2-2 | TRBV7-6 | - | TGTGCCACTTCTAGCGGGACTCACACCGGGGAGCTGTTTTTT | CATSSGTHTGELFF
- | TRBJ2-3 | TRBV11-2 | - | TGTGCCAGCACCCTTGGGGTGTTGGATACGCAGTATTTT | CASTLGVLDTQYF
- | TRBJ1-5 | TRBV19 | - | TGTGCCAGTAGTATAGATCGGGGCGGGGGGCCCTATCAGCCCCAGCATTTT | CASSIDRGGGPYQPQHF
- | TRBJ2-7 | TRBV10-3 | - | TGTGCCATCAGTTCCCGAGGCGCTGGGGTCCTTACCTACGAGCAGTACTTC | CAISSRGAGVLTYEQYF
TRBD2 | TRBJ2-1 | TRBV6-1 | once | TGTGCCAGCATTACCGGGACTAGTGATTACAATGAGCAGTTCTTC | CASITGTSDYNEQFF
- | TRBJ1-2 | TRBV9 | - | TGTGCCAGCAGCGTAGAATCCTCTTTGAGGATGGGGGGGACCTATGGCTACACCTTC | CASSVESSLRMGGTYGYTF
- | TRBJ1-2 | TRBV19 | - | TGTGCCAGTAGCCCCTCCGGGGGGAACTATGGCTACACCTTC | CASSPSGGNYGYTF
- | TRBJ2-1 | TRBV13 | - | TGTGCCAGCAGTGCGGGATTTAATGAGCAGTTCTTC | CASSAGFNEQFF
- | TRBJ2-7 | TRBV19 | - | TGTGCCAGTAGTGCCGGACAGTCCTTAGGTGAGCAGTACTTC | CASSAGQSLGEQYF
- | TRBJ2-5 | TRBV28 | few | TGTGCCAGCAGTTCTAACTTCGACAGGTCCAACCAAGAGACCCAGTACTTC | CASSSNFDRSNQETQYF
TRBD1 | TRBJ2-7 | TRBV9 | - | TGTGCCAGCAGCCCGGGACAGGGCTACGAGCAGTACTTC | CASSPGQGYEQYF
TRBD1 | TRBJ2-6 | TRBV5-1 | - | TGCGCCAGCAGCTTGGATGGGACAGGGGGCTCTGGGGCCAACGTCCTGACTTTC | CASSLDGTGGSGANVLTF
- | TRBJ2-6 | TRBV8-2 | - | TGTGGCAGATTGCGCACACAAAGTCGGGCCAACGTCCTGACTTTC | CGRLRTQSRANVLTF
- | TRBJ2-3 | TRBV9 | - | TGTGCCAGCAGCGCCCGGGACCGCAGGTTGGATACGCAGTATTTT | CASSARDRRLDTQYF
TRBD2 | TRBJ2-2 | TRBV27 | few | TGTGCCAGCAGTTTATCGTTGTGGACTAGCGTGAACACCGGGGAGCTGTTTTTT | CASSLSLWTSVNTGELFF
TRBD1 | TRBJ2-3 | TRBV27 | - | TGTGCCAGCCGTCGCTGGACAGGGGGCACAGATACGCAGTATTTT | CASRRWTGGTDTQYF
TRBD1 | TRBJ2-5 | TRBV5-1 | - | TGCGCCAGCAGACGGGACAGGGGGCTCTTGGAGACCCAGTACTTC | CASRRDRGLLETQYF
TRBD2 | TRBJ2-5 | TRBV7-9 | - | TGTGCCAGCAGTCGTGCACAAGGGCGGGAGCCCCAGTACTTC | CASSRAQGREPQYF
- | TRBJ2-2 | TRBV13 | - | TGTGCCAGCAGCAGCGAGGGGTCCGGCACCGGGGAGCTGTTTTTT | CASSSEGSGTGELFF
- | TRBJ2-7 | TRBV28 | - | TGTGCCAGCAGTTTAATGCGGGTCTCCTACGAGCAGTACTTC | CASSLMRVSYEQYF
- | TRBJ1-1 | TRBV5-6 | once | TGTGCCAGCAGTAGACTATCCGAAGCTTTCTTT | CASSRLSEAFF
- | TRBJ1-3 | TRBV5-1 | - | TGCGCCAGCAGCTTAGAGTCGAGCTCTGGAAACACCATATATTTT | CASSLESSSGNTIYF
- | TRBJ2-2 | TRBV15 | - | TGTGCCACCAGCAGAGATAGGTACACCGGGGAGCTGTTTTTT | CATSRDRYTGELFF
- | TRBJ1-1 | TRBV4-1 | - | TGCGCCAGCAGCCGAAATCGGGGGCAGAACACTGAAGCTTTCTTT | CASSRNRGQNTEAFF
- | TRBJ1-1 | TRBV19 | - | TGTGCCAGTAGTATTCTGGCGAACACTGAAGCTTTCTTT | CASSILANTEAFF
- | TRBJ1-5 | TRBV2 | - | TGTGCCAGCAGTGAAATAGGACGGAGCAATCAGCCCCAGCATTTT | CASSEIGRSNQPQHF
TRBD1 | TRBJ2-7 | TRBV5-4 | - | TGTGCCAGCAGCTTATCCGGGACAGGGGTCTTCGAGCAGTACTTC | CASSLSGTGVFEQYF